This T cell receptor (beta chain) was captured by sequencing in a study of PD-L1 blockade in urothelial cancer. On the study more broadly: Between 0 and 3 prior chemotherapy regimens had been given to patients. Researchers found blood samples held a median of roughly 140,000 T cells.

A remark on this clone: Its antigen is still unknown.

The germline V gene encodes CDR1 SGDLS and CDR2 YYNGEE. This CDR3 contains 15 residues. V lost 5 bases to trimming and J lost 0 bases, with 11 bases between them. The sample's time point: pretreatment peripheral blood. Regarding the study as a whole: At the 3-week point, tumor-associated blood clones expanded more in durable-benefit patients.

Assay: immunoSEQ multiplex PCR; the TCRdb copy retains only in-frame clones and omits some. The sample records over 45,000 clones, about 86% being singletons. The TCR sequence derives from a man between 60 and 70 years old with urothelial cancer. The material sequenced was PBMCs, taken around atezolizumab (anti-PD-L1) treatment. J is TRBJ1-4 and V is TRBV9; maybe TRBD1 (5 bases). Here the CDR3 reads CASSTTGATNEKLFF. CDR3 coding DNA: TGTGCCAGCAGTACAACAGGAGCAACTAATGAAAAACTGTTTTTT.